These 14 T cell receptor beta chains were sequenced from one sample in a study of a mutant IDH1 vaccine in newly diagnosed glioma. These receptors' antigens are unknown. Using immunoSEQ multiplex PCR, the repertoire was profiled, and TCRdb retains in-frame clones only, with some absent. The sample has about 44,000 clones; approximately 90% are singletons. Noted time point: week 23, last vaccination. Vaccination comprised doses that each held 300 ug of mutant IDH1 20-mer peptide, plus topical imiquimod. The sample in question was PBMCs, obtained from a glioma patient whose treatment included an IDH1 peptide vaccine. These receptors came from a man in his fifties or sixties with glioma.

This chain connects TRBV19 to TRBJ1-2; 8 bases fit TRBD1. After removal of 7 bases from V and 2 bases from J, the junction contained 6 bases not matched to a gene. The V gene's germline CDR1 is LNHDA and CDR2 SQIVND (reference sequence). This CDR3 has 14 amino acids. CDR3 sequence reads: CASIRTGWNYGYTF. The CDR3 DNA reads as TGTGCCAGTATCAGGACAGGGTGGAACTATGGCTACACCTTC.

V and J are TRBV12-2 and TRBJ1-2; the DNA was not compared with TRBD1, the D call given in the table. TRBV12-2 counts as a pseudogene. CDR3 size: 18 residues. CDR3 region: CASRTPRDRGKGNYGYTF. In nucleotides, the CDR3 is TGTGCAAGTCGAACCCCCCGGGACAGGGGTAAGGGTAACTATGGCTACACCTTC.

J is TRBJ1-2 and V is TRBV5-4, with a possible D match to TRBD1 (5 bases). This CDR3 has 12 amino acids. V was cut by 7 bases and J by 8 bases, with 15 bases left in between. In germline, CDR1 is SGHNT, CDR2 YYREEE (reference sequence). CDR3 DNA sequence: TGTGCCAGCCCAAATCCGGGGGGGGGCTACACCTTC. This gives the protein CASPNPGGGYTF.

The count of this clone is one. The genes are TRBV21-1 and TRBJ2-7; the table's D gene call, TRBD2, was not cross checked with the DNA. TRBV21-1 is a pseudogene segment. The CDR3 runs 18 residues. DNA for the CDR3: TGTGCCAGCAGCAAAGGACTAGCGGCGCCAAGTCGTCACTACGAGCAGTACTTC. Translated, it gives CASSKGLAAPSRHYEQYF.

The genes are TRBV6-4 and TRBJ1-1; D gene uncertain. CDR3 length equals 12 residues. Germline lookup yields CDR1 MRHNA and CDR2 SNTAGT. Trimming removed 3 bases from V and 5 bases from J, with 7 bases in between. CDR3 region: CASSEGRTEAFF. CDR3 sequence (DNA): TGTGCCAGCAGTGAGGGGAGGACTGAAGCTTTCTTT.

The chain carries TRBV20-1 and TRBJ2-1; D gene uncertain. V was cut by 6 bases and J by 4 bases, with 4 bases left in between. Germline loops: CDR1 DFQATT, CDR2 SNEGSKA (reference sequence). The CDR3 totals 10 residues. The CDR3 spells CSAFYNEQFF. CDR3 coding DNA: TGCAGTGCCTTTTACAATGAGCAGTTCTTC.

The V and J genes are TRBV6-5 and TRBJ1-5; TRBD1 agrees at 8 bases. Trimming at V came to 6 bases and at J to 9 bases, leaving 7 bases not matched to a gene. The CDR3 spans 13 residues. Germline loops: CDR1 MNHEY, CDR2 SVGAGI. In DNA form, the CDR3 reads TGTGCCAGCAGCTCCGACAGGGGAGCGCCCCAGCATTTT. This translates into CASSSDRGAPQHF.

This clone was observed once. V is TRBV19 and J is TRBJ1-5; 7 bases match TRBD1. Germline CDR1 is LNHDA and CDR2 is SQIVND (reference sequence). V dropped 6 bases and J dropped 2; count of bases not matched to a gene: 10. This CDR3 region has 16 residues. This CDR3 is CASRPQGRRGNQPQHF. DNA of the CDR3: TGTGCCAGTAGGCCACAGGGGAGAAGAGGCAATCAGCCCCAGCATTTT.

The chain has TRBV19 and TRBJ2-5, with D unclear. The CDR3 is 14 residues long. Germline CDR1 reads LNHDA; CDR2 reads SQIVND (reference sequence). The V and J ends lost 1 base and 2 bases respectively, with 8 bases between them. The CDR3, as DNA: TGTGCCAGTAGTATAGTCGGCAGACAAGAGACCCAGTACTTC. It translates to CASSIVGRQETQYF.

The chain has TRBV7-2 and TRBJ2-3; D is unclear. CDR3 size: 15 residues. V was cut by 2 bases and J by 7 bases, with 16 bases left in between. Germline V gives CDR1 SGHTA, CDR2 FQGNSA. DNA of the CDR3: TGTGCCAGCAGCTTAACCGGCCCCTCATTAAATACGCAGTATTTT. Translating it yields CASSLTGPSLNTQYF.

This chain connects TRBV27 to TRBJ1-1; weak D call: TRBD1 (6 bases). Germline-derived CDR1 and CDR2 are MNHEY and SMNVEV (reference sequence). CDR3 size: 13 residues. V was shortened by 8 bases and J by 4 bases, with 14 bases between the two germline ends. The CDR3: CASYRAGITEAFF. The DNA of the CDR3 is TGTGCCAGCTACAGGGCTGGGATCACTGAAGCTTTCTTT.

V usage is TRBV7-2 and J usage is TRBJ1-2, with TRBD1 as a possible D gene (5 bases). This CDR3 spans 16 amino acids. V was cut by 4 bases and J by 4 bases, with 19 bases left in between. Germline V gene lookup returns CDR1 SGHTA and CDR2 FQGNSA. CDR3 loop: CASSSVDGAVGYGYTF. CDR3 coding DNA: TGTGCCAGCAGCTCCGTAGATGGGGCCGTAGGCTATGGCTACACCTTC.

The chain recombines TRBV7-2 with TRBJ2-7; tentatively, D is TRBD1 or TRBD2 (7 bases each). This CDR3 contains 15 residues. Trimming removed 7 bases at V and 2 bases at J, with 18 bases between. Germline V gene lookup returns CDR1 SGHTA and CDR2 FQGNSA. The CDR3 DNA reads TGTGCCAGCACCAGGGGGGGGCAGGGCCCCTACGAGCAGTACTTC. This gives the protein CASTRGGQGPYEQYF.

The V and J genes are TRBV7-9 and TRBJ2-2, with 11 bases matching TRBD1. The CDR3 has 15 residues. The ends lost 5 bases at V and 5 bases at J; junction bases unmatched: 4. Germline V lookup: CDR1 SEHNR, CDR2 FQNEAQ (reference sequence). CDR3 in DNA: TGTGCCAGCAGCGGACAGGGGGCTGGTACCGGGGAGCTGTTTTTT. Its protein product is CASSGQGAGTGELFF.